The 32 T cell receptor beta chains in this list originate from one sample, sequenced in a study of T cell repertoires in cytomegalovirus infection. TCRdb re-called the reads with MiXCR, one entry per CDR3 protein. The sample contains under 150,000 distinct CDR3 sequences, almost 9% of which appear only once. The sequenced sample was PBMCs. Source of these receptors: a human donor in good health (CMV status not recorded). Some clones in this sample may be carry-over from other donors' samples.

This clonotype has ten or more counts. The chain couples TRBV7-8 to TRBJ1-3; the D is unclear. The CDR3 contains 13 residues. Germline values: CDR1 SGHVS, CDR2 FQNEAQ. Trimming pared 7 bases from V and 4 bases from J, leaving 11 bases between. The CDR3 sequence: CASTSGRGNTIYF. CDR3 nucleotides: TGTGCCAGCACCTCGGGCAGGGGAAACACCATATATTTT.

Ten or more counts support this clonotype. The rearrangement joins TRBV28 to TRBJ2-3; TRBD1 aligns across 8 bases. The V gene end was trimmed by 5 bases and the J gene end by 1 base; junction bases not matched to a gene: 11. The CDR3 contains 17 residues. Germline assignment: CDR1 MDHEN and CDR2 SYDVKM. CDR3 sequence reads: CASSPPTGGVGTDTQYF. The CDR3 bases are TGTGCCAGCAGTCCCCCCACAGGGGGAGTCGGCACAGATACGCAGTATTTT.

The CDR3 region has the DNA TGCGCCAGCAGCCCCCGACAGGGGATGACCTACAATGAGCAGTTCTTC. Its translation is CASSPRQGMTYNEQFF. This chain connects TRBV5-1 to TRBJ2-1, with 8 nucleotides matching TRBD1. The CDR3 consists of 16 residues. Losses at the gene ends were 4 bases for V and 2 bases for J; bases not matched to a gene: 8. Germline loops: CDR1 SGHRS, CDR2 YFSETQ.

This clonotype was seen ten or more times. The chain uses TRBV4-1 and TRBJ1-1; D is uncertain. This CDR3 comprises 13 residues. Germline V CDR1 and CDR2: MGHRA, YSYEKL. The V and J ends lost 1 base and 0 bases respectively, with 3 bases between them. In DNA, the CDR3 is TGCGCCAGCAGCCAAGGAATGAACACTGAAGCTTTCTTT. Translation: CASSQGMNTEAFF.

This clonotype was seen many times. This chain uses TRBV28 with TRBJ1-4; D is uncertain. The CDR3 spans 14 residues. Between the trimmed V and J ends, which lost 3 bases and 4 bases, there was a span of 9 bases. In germline, CDR1 is MDHEN, CDR2 SYDVKM. The CDR3 loop reads CASSFRHLNEKLFF. The CDR3 DNA follows: TGTGCCAGCAGTTTCCGACACCTTAATGAAAAACTGTTTTTT.

There are many counts of this clonotype. The V gene is TRBV7-9, the J gene TRBJ2-3, with unresolved D. V shed 3 bases and J shed 2 bases, with 9 bases lying between them. The CDR3 runs to 14 residues. Germline V lookup: CDR1 SEHNR, CDR2 FQNEAQ (reference sequence). The CDR3 DNA sequence: TGTGCCAGCAGCTTCGCCGGCCCCACAGATACGCAGTATTTT. It is translated as CASSFAGPTDTQYF.

This clonotype was detected ten times or more. The V call is TRBV6-1, the J call TRBJ1-2, with D unresolved. Trimming stripped 0 bases from V and 2 bases from J, with 7 bases between. CDR3 length equals 14 residues. The germline gives CDR1 MNHNS, CDR2 SASEGT. The CDR3 reads CASSEAEVNYGYTF. Here the CDR3 DNA reads TGTGCCAGCAGTGAAGCCGAGGTAAACTATGGCTACACCTTC.

This clonotype was seen at least ten times. The chain joins TRBV19 to TRBJ2-1; D gene unclear. The CDR3 loop spans 15 amino acids. Germline V gene lookup returns CDR1 LNHDA and CDR2 SQIVND (reference sequence). Trimming removed 2 bases at V and 1 base at J, with 9 bases between. The CDR3 DNA is TGTGCCAGTAGTATAATGGCAGTTTCCTACAATGAGCAGTTCTTC. Amino acids: CASSIMAVSYNEQFF.

Ten or more counts support this clonotype. The genes are TRBV11-1 and TRBJ2-1; 7 bases match TRBD1. Per germline, CDR1 SGHAT and CDR2 FQDESV (reference sequence). V lost 5 bases, J lost 10 bases, and 11 bases stayed unmatched. The CDR3 is made up of 14 amino acids. The CDR3 spells CASSPERQGGEQFF. DNA of the CDR3: TGTGCCAGCAGCCCCGAACGACAGGGCGGGGAGCAGTTCTTC. Full variable domain (missing parts from reference TRBV11-1 and TRBJ2-1): EAEVAQSPRYKITEKSQAVAFWCDPISGHATLYWYRQILGQGPELLVQFQDESVVDDSQLPKDRFSAERLKGVDSTLKIQPAELGDSAMYLCASSPERQGGEQFFGPGTRLTVL.

This clonotype was picked up many times. The chain links TRBV7-2 to TRBJ1-2; the D is unclear. V lost 4 bases and J lost 7, with 16 bases in between. The CDR3 is 14 residues long. CDR1 is SGHTA and CDR2 is FQGNSA in the germline V gene. The CDR3 region is CASSSYPGTGGYTF. For the CDR3, the DNA is TGTGCCAGCAGCTCCTATCCGGGAACGGGTGGCTACACCTTC.

V and J are TRBV20-1 and TRBJ1-1, with 7 bases identical to TRBD1. This CDR3 has 12 residues. Germline CDR1 and CDR2: DFQATT and SNEGSKA (reference sequence). Trimming removed 5 bases from V and 7 bases from J; junction bases left unmatched: 7. CDR3 in amino acids: CSARRQGREAFF. CDR3 DNA sequence: TGCAGTGCTCGAAGACAGGGCCGTGAAGCTTTCTTT.

The chain joins TRBV12-3 or TRBV12-4 to TRBJ1-6, with TRBD1 matching over 8 bases. There are 15 residues in the CDR3. After removal of 5 bases from V and 5 bases from J, the junction contained 5 bases not matched to a gene. DNA for the CDR3: TGTGCCAGCAGTGACAGGGGCAGGGATAATTCACCCCTCCACTTT. Its protein is CASSDRGRDNSPLHF.

This clonotype was detected many times. V is TRBV20-1 and J is TRBJ2-1; 7 bases line up with TRBD1. Per germline, CDR1 DFQATT and CDR2 SNEGSKA (reference sequence). With V trimmed by 4 bases and J by 6 bases, 3 bases remained unmatched. The CDR3 loop spans 12 amino acids. CDR3 in amino acids: CSAIKGANEQFF. For the CDR3, the DNA is TGCAGTGCTATAAAGGGGGCCAATGAGCAGTTCTTC.

This clonotype was observed many times. This chain connects TRBV14 to TRBJ2-1; D unclear. The CDR3 contains 12 residues. Germline CDR1 is SGHDN and CDR2 is FVKESK. V was clipped by 3 bases and J by 7 bases, with 7 bases between them. The CDR3 DNA reads TGTGCCAGCAGCCATATAAGGAATGAGCAGTTCTTC. This translates into CASSHIRNEQFF.

This clonotype came up many times. The chain is built from TRBV5-1 and TRBJ1-4, with D uncertain. Trimming pared 4 bases from V and 8 bases from J, leaving 12 bases between. Germline CDR1 SGHRS, CDR2 YFSETQ. The CDR3 consists of 13 residues. The CDR3 nucleotides read TGCGCCAGCAGCCCCGGGCCAACCGAAAAACTGTTTTTT. This translates into CASSPGPTEKLFF. Full variable domain (outside the CDR3, taken from reference TRBV5-1 and TRBJ1-4): KAGVTQTPRYLIKTRGQQVTLSCSPISGHRSVSWYQQTPGQGLQFLFEYFSETQRNKGNFPGRFSGRQFSNSRSEMNVSTLELGDSALYLCASSPGPTEKLFFGSGTQLSVL.

This clonotype showed up many times. The CDR3 DNA reads TGCAGCGTTGTAGGGGGGGTCTCCTACGAGCAGTACTTC. The encoded protein is CSVVGGVSYEQYF. The gene calls are TRBV29-1 and TRBJ2-7; a weak D match, TRBD2 (7 bases). Deletions cut 4 bases from V and 0 bases from J, with 10 bases between. The CDR3 runs 13 residues. CDR1 is SQVTM, CDR2 ANQGSEA, per germline.

A note on this clonotype: This clone may be a read error of a much larger clone one base away. The chain employs TRBV14 and TRBJ1-3; D is uncertain. The germline V gene has CDR1 SGHDN and CDR2 FVKESK. CDR3 length: 15 residues. The CDR3 DNA sequence: TGTACCAGCAGCCAAGCCCCCGGAGGCGGAAACACCATATATTTT. Residues: CTSSQAPGGGNTIYF.

V usage is TRBV20-1 and J usage is TRBJ2-7; tentatively, D is TRBD1 or TRBD2 (8 bases each). CDR3 length equals 14 residues. V was pared by 4 bases and J by 7 bases, with 20 bases between. CDR1 and CDR2 (germline): DFQATT, SNEGSKA (reference sequence). The CDR3 sequence is CSATASGGGGEQYF. The CDR3 DNA reads TGCAGTGCTACCGCTTCAGGGGGCGGGGGGGAGCAGTACTTC.

This clonotype has a count of ten or more. The DNA for the CDR3 is TGCAGTGCCGCCCTCACAGGAAACCGGAACGACAGGAAGGCCAAAAACATTCAGTACTTC. Amino acid sequence: CSAALTGNRNDRKAKNIQYF. The chain links TRBV20-1 to TRBJ2-4; D may be TRBD1 (6 bases). CDR1 DFQATT and CDR2 SNEGSKA come from the germline V gene (reference sequence). The CDR3 is 20 amino acids. The V gene lost 6 bases and the J gene lost 1 base, with 31 bases spanning the gap.

This clonotype was detected many times. The chain employs TRBV29-1 and TRBJ2-3, with D perhaps matching TRBD2 (6 bases). Trimming stripped 5 bases from V and 4 bases from J, with 16 bases between. This CDR3 is built from 14 residues. Per the germline V gene, CDR1 is SQVTM and CDR2 is ANQGSEA. CDR3 amino acids: CSVPRQVAADTQYF. CDR3 coding DNA: TGCAGCGTTCCCCGACAAGTAGCGGCAGATACGCAGTATTTT.

This chain connects TRBV11-2 to TRBJ1-1; unclear D gene. V shed 5 bases and J shed 11 bases, with 18 bases lying between them. CDR3 size: 13 residues. Germline lookup yields CDR1 SGHAT and CDR2 FQNNGV. The CDR3 here is CASSLGPNRAAFF. CDR3 DNA: TGTGCCAGCAGCCTAGGCCCCAATCGAGCGGCTTTCTTT.

This clonotype was counted many times. The V gene is TRBV4-2, the J gene TRBJ1-1; maybe TRBD1 (5 bases). The germline V gene has CDR1 LGHNA and CDR2 YNFKEQ. The length of the CDR3 is 15 residues. Trimming removed 2 bases from V and 4 bases from J, with 14 bases in between. The CDR3 DNA follows: TGTGCCAGCAGCCAACCCTCCGGGGCAGGCACTGAAGCTTTCTTT. It yields the protein CASSQPSGAGTEAFF.

This clonotype was counted a few times. The genes are TRBV28 and TRBJ2-7; no clear D. V was cut by 3 bases and J by 2 bases, with 11 bases left in between. The CDR3 loop spans 14 amino acids. Germline V CDR1 and CDR2: MDHEN, SYDVKM. This CDR3 is CASSFGSAAYEQYF. CDR3 DNA: TGTGCCAGCAGTTTCGGGTCTGCAGCCTACGAGCAGTACTTC.

This chain joins TRBV6-2 or TRBV6-3 and TRBJ2-1; possibly TRBD2 for D (7 bases). Germline lookup yields CDR1 MNHEY and CDR2 SVGEGT. The CDR3 covers 16 residues. V was clipped by 6 bases and J by 5 bases, with 20 bases between them. The CDR3 nucleotides read TGTGCCAGCAGCCCCCACGGGGGGCCCCTTCACAATGAGCAGTTCTTC. It specifies CASSPHGGPLHNEQFF.

This clonotype was seen more than once but under ten times. V is TRBV20-1 and J is TRBJ2-7; D not resolved. V lost 5 bases and J lost 0, with 14 bases in between. The CDR3 length is 14 residues. CDR1 is DFQATT and CDR2 is SNEGSKA in the germline V gene (reference sequence). CDR3 bases: TGCAGTGCTCCTCAACTATTTAGCTCCTACGAGCAGTACTTC. Protein sequence: CSAPQLFSSYEQYF.

This clonotype was counted a few times. This rearrangement joins TRBV7-7 to TRBJ2-5; D possibly uses TRBD1 or TRBD2 (5 bases each). Between the trimmed V and J ends, which lost 8 bases and 5 bases, there was a span of 12 bases. The CDR3 totals 12 residues. Germline V gene lookup returns CDR1 SSHAT and CDR2 FNYEAQ (reference sequence). CDR3 loop: CASAEGTETQYF. As DNA, the CDR3 is TGTGCCAGCGCGGAAGGGACGGAGACCCAGTACTTC. The variable domain in full, completed from reference TRBV7-7 and TRBJ2-5, reads GAGVSQSPRYKVTKRGQDVTLRCDPISSHATLYWYQQALGQGPEFLTYFNYEAQPDKSGLPSDRFSAERPEGSISTLTIQRTEQRDSAMYRCASAEGTETQYFGPGTRLLVL.

This clonotype was seen only a few times. CDR3 sequence: CASSPQGRNTEAFF. The DNA for the CDR3 is TGTGCCAGCAGTCCCCAGGGGAGGAACACTGAAGCTTTCTTT. The chain joins TRBV25-1 to TRBJ1-1; D might be TRBD1 (6 bases). Germline values: CDR1 MGHDK, CDR2 SYGVNS. Deletions cut 5 bases from V and 1 base from J, with 11 bases between. The CDR3 sequence is 14 residues long. The complete variable domain, with remaining parts taken from reference TRBV25-1 and TRBJ1-1, reads EADIYQTPRYLVIGTGKKITLECSQTMGHDKMYWYQQDPGMELHLIHYSYGVNSTEKGDLSSESTVSRIRTEHFPLTLESARPSHTSQYLCASSPQGRNTEAFFGQGTRLTVV.

This clonotype showed up many times. The V call is TRBV28, the J call TRBJ1-6, with D unclear. Looked up from germline, CDR1 is MDHEN and CDR2 is SYDVKM. This CDR3 has 12 residues. The V end lost 9 bases, the J end lost 10 bases, and 13 bases lay between the germline ends. CDR3 DNA sequence: TGTGCCAGGGTCTCACGGGGATCACCCCTCCACTTT. Translating gives CARVSRGSPLHF.

This clonotype was detected ten times or more. The chain employs TRBV7-6 and TRBJ1-1; D gene uncertain. The germline V and J ends were trimmed by 1 base and 1 base, with 4 bases remaining between them. This CDR3 region has 13 residues. Germline CDR1 reads SGHVS; CDR2 reads FNYEAQ. The CDR3 region is CASSLVENTEAFF. The CDR3 DNA is TGTGCCAGCAGCTTAGTTGAGAACACTGAAGCTTTCTTT.

In its sample, this clonotype was seen many times. V gene TRBV29-1 combines with J gene TRBJ2-6; D not resolved. The V end lost 3 bases, the J end lost 0 bases, and 3 bases lay between the germline ends. The germline V gene encodes CDR1 SQVTM and CDR2 ANQGSEA. The length of the CDR3 is 13 residues. This chain's CDR3 is CSVEFSGANVLTF. For the CDR3, the DNA is TGCAGCGTTGAGTTCTCTGGGGCCAACGTCCTGACTTTC.

The sample holds many counts of this clonotype. V and J are TRBV20-1 and TRBJ2-1; TRBD1 aligns across 8 bases. V lost 6 bases, J lost 7 bases, and 14 bases stayed unmatched. Germline V gene data show CDR1 as DFQATT and CDR2 as SNEGSKA (reference sequence). The CDR3 totals 15 residues. CDR3: CSADQGQVLGNEQFF. For the CDR3, the DNA is TGCAGTGCCGACCAGGGACAGGTTTTAGGGAATGAGCAGTTCTTC.

Many counts were recorded for this clonotype. V and J are TRBV5-1 and TRBJ1-3, with a tentative D call TRBD1 (6 bases). This CDR3 is built from 15 residues. The germline gives CDR1 SGHRS, CDR2 YFSETQ. V was clipped by 0 bases and J by 4 bases, with 11 bases between them. The CDR3 loop is CASSLETGGGNTIYF. The CDR3 DNA reads TGCGCCAGCAGCTTGGAGACAGGAGGAGGAAACACCATATATTTT.